The rows below give T cell receptor beta chains drawn from one sample of a study of control samples from healthy donors and cancer patients. Generated by immunoSEQ multiplex PCR, the TCRdb table keeps only in-frame clones and is missing some. The sample lists 100,000 to 120,000 clones, 83% seen once, with approximately 13% in the top ten. Material: blood. The receptors originated from a woman between 45 and 60 years old in good health. Each CDR3 is given with its conserved first and last residue. Fields, in order: V gene, J gene, D gene, clone size, CDR3 protein, CDR3 DNA. The D gene is left open where the match is weak. A row's size may be missing; if present it is once, few, many or a size class.

V: TRBV5-1
J: TRBJ1-5
D: -
size: -
CDR3: CASSPGTSSNQPQHF
DNA: TGCGCCAGCAGCCCCGGGACATCAAGCAATCAGCCCCAGCATTTT

V: TRBV11-3
J: TRBJ2-7
D: -
size: once
CDR3: CASSLVGLVEQYF
DNA: TGTGCCAGCAGCTTGGTCGGGTTAGTCGAGCAGTACTTC

V: TRBV5-1
J: TRBJ2-1
D: -
size: -
CDR3: CASSLGGGLGSYNEQFF
DNA: TGCGCCAGCAGCTTGGGGGGCGGTCTAGGCTCCTACAATGAGCAGTTCTTC

V: TRBV9
J: TRBJ2-1
D: -
size: -
CDR3: CATSVTGGGDREQFF
DNA: TGTGCCACCAGCGTCACGGGGGGCGGGGACAGGGAGCAGTTCTTC

V: TRBV5-6
J: TRBJ1-1
D: -
size: -
CDR3: CASSFYGNTEAFF
DNA: TGTGCCAGCAGCTTTTACGGGAACACTGAAGCTTTCTTT

V: TRBV9
J: TRBJ2-5
D: -
size: few
CDR3: CASSVGRVDRETQYF
DNA: TGTGCCAGCAGCGTAGGCAGGGTAGATAGGGAGACCCAGTACTTC

V: TRBV5-4
J: TRBJ2-1
D: -
size: -
CDR3: CASSPGQNNEQFF
DNA: TGTGCCAGCAGCCCCGGGCAGAACAATGAGCAGTTCTTC

V: TRBV5-1
J: TRBJ2-7
D: -
size: -
CDR3: CASSWGSNGGEQYF
DNA: TGCGCCAGCAGCTGGGGGTCTAACGGCGGTGAGCAGTACTTC

V: TRBV30
J: TRBJ2-7
D: -
size: -
CDR3: CAWSQKYEQYF
DNA: TGTGCCTGGAGTCAGAAGTACGAGCAGTACTTC

V: TRBV20-1
J: TRBJ1-1
D: -
size: -
CDR3: CSAREDTEAFF
DNA: TGCAGTGCTAGAGAGGACACTGAAGCTTTCTTT

V: TRBV7-3
J: TRBJ2-7
D: -
size: -
CDR3: CASSLGPTSYEQYF
DNA: TGTGCCAGCAGCTTAGGACCAACCTCCTACGAGCAGTACTTC

V: TRBV2
J: TRBJ2-7
D: -
size: few
CDR3: CASGEGISEQYF
DNA: TGTGCCAGCGGAGAGGGTATAAGCGAGCAGTACTTC

V: TRBV12-3/TRBV12-4
J: TRBJ1-1
D: -
size: -
CDR3: CASSTRNTEAFF
DNA: TGTGCCAGCAGTACAAGGAACACTGAAGCTTTCTTT

V: TRBV19
J: TRBJ2-3
D: -
size: -
CDR3: CASSIGPSTDTQYF
DNA: TGTGCCAGTAGTATAGGACCTAGCACAGATACGCAGTATTTT

V: TRBV11-1
J: TRBJ1-1
D: -
size: -
CDR3: CASSLAGWNTEAFF
DNA: TGTGCCAGCAGCTTAGCGGGGTGGAACACTGAAGCTTTCTTT

V: TRBV27
J: TRBJ1-3
D: -
size: -
CDR3: CASSLGRGTTIYF
DNA: TGTGCCAGCAGTTTAGGTCGGGGCACCACCATATATTTT

V: TRBV9
J: TRBJ1-2
D: -
size: -
CDR3: CASSPGDRSYGYTF
DNA: TGTGCCAGCAGCCCAGGAGACCGTAGCTATGGCTACACCTTC

V: TRBV20-1
J: TRBJ2-3
D: TRBD2
size: few
CDR3: CSASSGIAGATDTQYF
DNA: TGCAGTGCTAGTTCCGGGATAGCGGGAGCTACAGATACGCAGTATTTT

V: TRBV6-2/TRBV6-3
J: TRBJ2-1
D: TRBD1
size: -
CDR3: CASSYNRQGGEQFF
DNA: TGTGCCAGCAGTTACAATAGACAGGGCGGTGAGCAGTTCTTC

V: TRBV5-1
J: TRBJ1-6
D: -
size: -
CDR3: CASSLESGGSPLHF
DNA: TGCGCCAGCAGCTTGGAGTCCGGGGGTTCACCCCTCCACTTT

V: TRBV7-3
J: TRBJ2-5
D: -
size: -
CDR3: CASSLEFRGGQETQYF
DNA: TGTGCCAGCAGCTTAGAATTCAGGGGTGGCCAAGAGACCCAGTACTTC

V: TRBV27
J: TRBJ1-2
D: -
size: few
CDR3: CASSLSPGNGYTF
DNA: TGTGCCAGCAGTTTATCTCCAGGGAATGGCTACACCTTC